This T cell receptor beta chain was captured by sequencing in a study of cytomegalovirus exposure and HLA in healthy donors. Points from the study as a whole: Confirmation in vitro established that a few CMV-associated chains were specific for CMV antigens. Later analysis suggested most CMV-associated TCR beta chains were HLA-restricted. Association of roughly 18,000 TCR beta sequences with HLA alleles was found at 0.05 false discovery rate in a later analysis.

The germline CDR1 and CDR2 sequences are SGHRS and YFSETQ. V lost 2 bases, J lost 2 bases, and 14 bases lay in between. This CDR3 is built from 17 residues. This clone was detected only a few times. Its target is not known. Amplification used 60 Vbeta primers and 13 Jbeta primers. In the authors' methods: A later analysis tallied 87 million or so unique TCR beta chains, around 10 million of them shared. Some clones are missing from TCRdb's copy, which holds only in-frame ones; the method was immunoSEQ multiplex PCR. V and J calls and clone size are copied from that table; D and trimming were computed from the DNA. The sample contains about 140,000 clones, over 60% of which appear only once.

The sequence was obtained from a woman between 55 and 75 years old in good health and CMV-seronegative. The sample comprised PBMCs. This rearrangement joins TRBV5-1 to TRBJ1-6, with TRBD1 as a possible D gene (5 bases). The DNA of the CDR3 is TGCGCCAGCAGCTTAGCGCAGGGTGGGACCTATAATTCACCCCTCCACTTT. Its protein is CASSLAQGGTYNSPLHF.